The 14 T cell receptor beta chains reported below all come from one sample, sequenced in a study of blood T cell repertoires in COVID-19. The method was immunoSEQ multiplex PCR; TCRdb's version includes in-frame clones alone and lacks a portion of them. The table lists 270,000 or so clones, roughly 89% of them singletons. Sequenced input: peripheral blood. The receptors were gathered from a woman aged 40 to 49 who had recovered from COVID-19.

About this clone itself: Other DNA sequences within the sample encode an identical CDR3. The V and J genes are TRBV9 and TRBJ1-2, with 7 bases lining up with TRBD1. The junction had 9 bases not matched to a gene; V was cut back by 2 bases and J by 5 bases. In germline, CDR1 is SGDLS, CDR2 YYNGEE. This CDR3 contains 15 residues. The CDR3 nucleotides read TGTGCCAGCAGCGTGGCTACAGGGGCGGGGTATGGCTACACCTTC. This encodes CASSVATGAGYGYTF.

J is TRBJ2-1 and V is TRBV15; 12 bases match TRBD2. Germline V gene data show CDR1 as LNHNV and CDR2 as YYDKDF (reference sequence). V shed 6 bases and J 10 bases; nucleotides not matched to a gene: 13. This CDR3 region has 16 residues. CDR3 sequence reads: CATSGGLAGTPREQFF. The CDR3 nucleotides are TGTGCCACCAGTGGTGGACTAGCGGGGACCCCGAGGGAGCAGTTCTTC.

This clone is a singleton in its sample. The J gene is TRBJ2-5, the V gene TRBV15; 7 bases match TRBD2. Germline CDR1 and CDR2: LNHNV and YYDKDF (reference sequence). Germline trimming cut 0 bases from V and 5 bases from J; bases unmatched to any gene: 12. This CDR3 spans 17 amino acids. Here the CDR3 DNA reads TGTGCCACCAGCAGAGATCGGTCGGCGGGAGTCTTGGAGACCCAGTACTTC. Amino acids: CATSRDRSAGVLETQYF.

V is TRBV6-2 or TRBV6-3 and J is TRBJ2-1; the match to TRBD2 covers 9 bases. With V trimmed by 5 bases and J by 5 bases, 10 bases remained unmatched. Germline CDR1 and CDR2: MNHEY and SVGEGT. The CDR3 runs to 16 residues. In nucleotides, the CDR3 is TGTGCCAGCAGTCCATATGCGGGAGGGCCAAACAATGAGCAGTTCTTC. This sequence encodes CASSPYAGGPNNEQFF.

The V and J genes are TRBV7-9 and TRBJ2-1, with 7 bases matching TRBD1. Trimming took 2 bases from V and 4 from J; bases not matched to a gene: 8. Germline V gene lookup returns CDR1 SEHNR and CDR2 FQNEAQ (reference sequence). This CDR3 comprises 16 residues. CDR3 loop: CASSLRTGERYNEQFF. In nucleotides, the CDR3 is TGTGCCAGCAGCTTACGCACAGGGGAGCGTTACAATGAGCAGTTCTTC.

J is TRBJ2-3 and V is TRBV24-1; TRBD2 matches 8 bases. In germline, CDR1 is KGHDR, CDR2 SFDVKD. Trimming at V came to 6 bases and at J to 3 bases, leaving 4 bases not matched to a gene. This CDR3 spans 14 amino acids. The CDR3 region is CATSSTGGTDTQYF. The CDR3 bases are TGTGCCACCAGTTCTACGGGGGGGACAGATACGCAGTATTTT.

CDR3 residues: CASSNVRVGGTGELFF. CDR3 in DNA: TGTGCCAGCAGCAACGTCAGGGTGGGCGGAACCGGGGAGCTGTTTTTT. The rearrangement uses TRBV11-3 and TRBJ2-2; D is perhaps TRBD1 (5 bases). The CDR3 runs to 16 residues. V lost 5 bases to trimming and J lost 5 bases, with 18 bases between them. Germline V gives CDR1 SGHNT, CDR2 YENEEA.

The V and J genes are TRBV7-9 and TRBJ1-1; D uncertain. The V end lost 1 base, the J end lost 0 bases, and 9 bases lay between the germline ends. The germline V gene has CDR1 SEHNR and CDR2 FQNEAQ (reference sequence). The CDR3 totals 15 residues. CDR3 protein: CASSLVSHMNTEAFF. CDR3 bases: TGTGCCAGCAGCTTAGTAAGCCATATGAACACTGAAGCTTTCTTT.

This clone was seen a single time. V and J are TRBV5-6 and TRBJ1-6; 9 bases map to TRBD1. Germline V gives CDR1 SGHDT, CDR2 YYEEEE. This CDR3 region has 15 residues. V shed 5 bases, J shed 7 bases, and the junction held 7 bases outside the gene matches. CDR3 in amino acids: CASRGQGQGNSPLHF. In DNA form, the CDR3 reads TGTGCCAGCAGAGGCCAGGGACAGGGAAATTCACCCCTCCACTTT.

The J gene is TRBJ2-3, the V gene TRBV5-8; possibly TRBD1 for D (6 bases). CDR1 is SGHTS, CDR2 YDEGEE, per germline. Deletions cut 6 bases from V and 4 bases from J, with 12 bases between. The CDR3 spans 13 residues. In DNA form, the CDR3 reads TGTGCCAGCATTACAGGGATTGCAGATACGCAGTATTTT. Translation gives CASITGIADTQYF.

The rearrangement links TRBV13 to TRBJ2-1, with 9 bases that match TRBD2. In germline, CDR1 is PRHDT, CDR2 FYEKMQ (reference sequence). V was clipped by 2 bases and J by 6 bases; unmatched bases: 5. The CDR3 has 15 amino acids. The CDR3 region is CASSLPRTSVNEQFF. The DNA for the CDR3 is TGTGCCAGCAGCTTACCAAGGACTAGCGTCAATGAGCAGTTCTTC.

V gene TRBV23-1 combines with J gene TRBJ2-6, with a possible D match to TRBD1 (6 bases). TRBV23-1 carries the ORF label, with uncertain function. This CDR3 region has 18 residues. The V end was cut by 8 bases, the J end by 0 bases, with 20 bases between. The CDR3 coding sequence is TGCGCCAGCCCCCCCCCGTGGACAGTAGACTCTGGGGCCAACGTCCTGACTTTC. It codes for CASPPPWTVDSGANVLTF.

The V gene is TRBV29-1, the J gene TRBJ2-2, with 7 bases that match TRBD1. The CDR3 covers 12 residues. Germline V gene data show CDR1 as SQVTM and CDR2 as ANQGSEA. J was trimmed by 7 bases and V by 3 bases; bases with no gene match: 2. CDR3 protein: CSVEDRFGELFF. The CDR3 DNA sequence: TGCAGCGTTGAGGACAGGTTCGGGGAGCTGTTTTTT.

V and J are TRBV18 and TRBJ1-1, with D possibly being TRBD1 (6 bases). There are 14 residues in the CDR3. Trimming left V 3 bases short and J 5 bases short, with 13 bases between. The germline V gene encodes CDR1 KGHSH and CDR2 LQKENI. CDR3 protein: CASSPNRDSTEAFF. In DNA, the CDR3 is TGTGCCAGCTCACCCAACAGGGATTCGACTGAAGCTTTCTTT.